These 24 T cell receptor beta chains share one sample of origin, sequenced in a study of blood T cells in healthy people across ages. Together with a sample-barcoded 5' primer, a J-beta primer mix was included in a second PCR lasting roughly 7 to 11 cycles. TCRdb reprocessed the 5' RACE reads with MiXCR, giving one entry per CDR3 protein. The sample consists of 750,000 to 950,000 distinct CDR3 sequences, roughly 26% of them appearing once. The same specimen was also included in a second study, on T cells of mothers and their children.

Material for sequencing was blood. The receptors were sampled from a boy aged 5-17 years in good health.

This clonotype was found a few times. CDR3 sequence reads: CSATSDQSSIYF. In DNA, the CDR3 is TGCAGTGCTACCTCGGACCAGTCGTCCATATATTTT. The rearrangement joins TRBV20-1 to TRBJ1-3, with D unresolved. CDR3 size: 12 residues. CDR1 DFQATT and CDR2 SNEGSKA come from the germline V gene (reference sequence). The germline V and J ends were trimmed by 4 bases and 11 bases, with 15 bases remaining between them.

V and J are TRBV6-2 or TRBV6-3 and TRBJ1-2, with unresolved D. The CDR3 runs 13 residues. Germline V gene data show CDR1 as MNHEY and CDR2 as SVGEGT. V was trimmed by 6 bases and J by 8 bases, leaving 16 bases between them. The CDR3 is CASSRGPLVGYTF. CDR3 nucleotides: TGTGCCAGCAGCCGAGGCCCTTTGGTGGGCTACACCTTC.

The chain is built from TRBV29-1 and TRBJ1-5; D is uncertain. The V end lost 4 bases, the J end lost 0 bases, and 22 bases lay between the germline ends. CDR1 is SQVTM and CDR2 is ANQGSEA in the germline V gene. The CDR3 is made up of 18 amino acids. The CDR3 bases are TGCAGCGTTGTATTCCCGGGAGAGCCCGTCTATAGCAATCAGCCCCAGCATTTT. As protein: CSVVFPGEPVYSNQPQHF.

This clonotype was counted a few times. The chain joins TRBV6-1 to TRBJ2-5; tentative D call: TRBD1 (6 bases). Germline loops: CDR1 MNHNS, CDR2 SASEGT. V was clipped by 7 bases and J by 0 bases, with 12 bases between them. There are 14 residues in the CDR3. In DNA, the CDR3 is TGTGCCAGCATGAAAGGACAGCACCAAGAGACCCAGTACTTC. The encoded protein is CASMKGQHQETQYF.

This clonotype appeared a few times. This sequence joins TRBV19 and TRBJ1-4, with D perhaps TRBD1 (5 bases). This CDR3 region has 13 residues. Germline assignment: CDR1 LNHDA and CDR2 SQIVND (reference sequence). The V end lost 8 bases, the J end lost 6 bases, and 13 bases lay between the germline ends. The chain's CDR3 is CASGRQRDEKLFF. Here the CDR3 DNA reads TGTGCCAGTGGAAGACAGAGAGATGAAAAACTGTTTTTT.

The chain couples TRBV20-1 to TRBJ2-5, with 7 bases aligning to TRBD2. CDR1 DFQATT and CDR2 SNEGSKA come from the germline V gene (reference sequence). The CDR3 extends over 15 amino acids. Unmatched junction bases numbered 7, after V lost 3 bases and J lost 0 bases. Here the CDR3 reads CSASIGRGYQETQYF. CDR3 sequence (DNA): TGCAGTGCTAGCATAGGGCGGGGGTACCAAGAGACCCAGTACTTC.

The chain carries TRBV6-5 and TRBJ2-5; D is perhaps TRBD2 (5 bases). The CDR3 has 17 residues. V was shortened by 1 base and J by 2 bases, with 17 bases between the two germline ends. Germline CDR1 is MNHEY and CDR2 is SVGAGI. The chain's CDR3 is CASSYFTARGKQETQYF. For the CDR3, the DNA is TGTGCCAGCAGTTACTTCACCGCTCGAGGGAAACAAGAGACCCAGTACTTC.

This clonotype was found a few times. The gene calls are TRBV3-1 and TRBJ1-5, with 8 positions matching TRBD1. The CDR3 length is 15 residues. J was trimmed by 12 bases and V by 3 bases; bases with no gene match: 13. Germline CDR1 reads LGHDT; CDR2 reads YNNKEL (reference sequence). DNA for the CDR3: TGTGCCAGCAGCCACGGAGACAGGGGAGCGGGTGGCCAGCATTTT. It translates to CASSHGDRGAGGQHF. The full variable domain, its missing parts supplied by reference TRBV3-1 and TRBJ1-5, is DTAVSQTPKYLVTQMGNDKSIKCEQNLGHDTMYWYKQDSKKFLKIMFSYNNKELIINETVPNRFSPKSPDKAHLNLHINSLELGDSAVYFCASSHGDRGAGGQHFGDGTRLSIL.

The rearrangement joins TRBV5-1 to TRBJ2-5; 7 nucleotides align to TRBD1. Germline V gives CDR1 SGHRS, CDR2 YFSETQ. V trimming: 4 bases; J trimming: 5 bases; junction bases outside the gene matches: 8. This CDR3 has 14 amino acids. CDR3 region: CASSEATGTETQYF. The CDR3 DNA is TGCGCCAGCAGCGAGGCGACAGGGACCGAGACCCAGTACTTC.

The genes are TRBV5-1 and TRBJ2-3, with a tentative D call TRBD2 (5 bases). Trimming removed 3 bases at V and 2 bases at J, with 13 bases between. The CDR3 totals 15 residues. CDR1 SGHRS and CDR2 YFSETQ come from the germline V gene. CDR3: CASSSRGVVTDTQYF. CDR3 DNA: TGCGCCAGCAGCTCCCGGGGAGTGGTCACAGATACGCAGTATTTT.

This clonotype was recorded a few times. The V gene is TRBV2, the J gene TRBJ2-5; D remains ambiguous. The assigned J gene may be wrong: the sequence end matches TRBJ2-1 better. Germline V gene sequence: CDR1 SNHLY, CDR2 FYNNEI. The CDR3 covers 11 residues. The CDR3 bases are TGTGCCAGCCGATCCCTCAATGAGCAGTTCTTC. This gives the protein CASRSLNEQFF.

This clonotype has just a few counts. The gene calls are TRBV9 and TRBJ1-2; 8 nucleotides match TRBD1. CDR3 size: 14 residues. V lost 4 bases to trimming and J lost 4 bases; unmatched junction nucleotides: 6. The germline V gene has CDR1 SGDLS and CDR2 YYNGEE. Written as DNA, the CDR3 is TGTGCCAGCAGCACAGGGGGAGGCCTCTATGGCTACACCTTC. Translated, it gives CASSTGGGLYGYTF.

This clonotype was seen a few times. This chain connects TRBV6-6 to TRBJ1-1; TRBD1 aligns across 7 bases. This CDR3 region has 13 residues. The germline V gene has CDR1 MNHNY and CDR2 SVGAGI (reference sequence). With V trimmed by 5 bases and J by 4 bases, 4 bases remained unmatched. The CDR3 nucleotides read TGTGCCAGCAGTCCCCGACAGGGCACTGAAGCTTTCTTT. The encoded protein is CASSPRQGTEAFF.

The chain combines TRBV6-6 with TRBJ2-5, with 11 nucleotides matching TRBD2. V dropped 6 bases and J dropped 3; count of bases not matched to a gene: 3. The CDR3 sequence is 14 residues long. Germline CDR1 reads MNHNY; CDR2 reads SVGAGI (reference sequence). CDR3 nucleotides: TGTGCCAGCAGGACTAGCGGGGTGGAAGAGACCCAGTACTTC. Translating gives CASRTSGVEETQYF.

The rearrangement links TRBV10-3 to TRBJ1-1; no definite D call. The CDR3 totals 12 residues. CDR1 and CDR2 (germline): ENHRY, SYGVKD. The V end lost 7 bases, the J end lost 4 bases, and 10 bases lay between the germline ends. CDR3 bases: TGTGCCATCAAAACGGACGGCACTGAAGCTTTCTTT. Translated: CAIKTDGTEAFF.

A word on this clonotype: This is likely a read error, given that the CDR3 carries no conserved phenylalanine or tryptophan at its end. This chain connects TRBV29-1 to TRBJ2-7; D is perhaps TRBD1 or TRBD2 (5 bases each). The V gene's germline CDR1 is SQVTM and CDR2 ANQGSEA. Between the trimmed V and J ends, which lost 7 bases and 4 bases, there was a span of 23 bases. The length of the CDR3 is 15 residues. The CDR3 nucleotides read TGCAGCGGCCTTGGGCTGAGGGGTGGGGAATACGAGCAGTACCTC. It is translated as CSGLGLRGGEYEQYL.

There are a few counts of this clonotype. The gene calls are TRBV7-2 and TRBJ2-3, with D perhaps given as TRBD1 or TRBD2 (5 bases each). This CDR3 has 14 amino acids. V lost 2 bases and J lost 8, with 14 bases in between. Germline lookup yields CDR1 SGHTA and CDR2 FQGNSA. The CDR3 loop reads CASSLQSGLFTQYF. CDR3 DNA: TGTGCCAGCAGCTTACAATCGGGGCTGTTTACGCAGTATTTT. Based on the CDR3 plus reference TRBV7-2 and TRBJ2-3, the full variable domain is GAGVSQSPSNKVTEKGKDVELRCDPISGHTALYWYRQSLGQGLEFLIYFQGNSAPDKSGLPSDRFSAERTGGSVSTLTIQRTQQEDSAVYLCASSLQSGLFTQYFGPGTRLTVL.

The V and J genes are TRBV4-2 and TRBJ2-5; TRBD1 aligns across 8 bases. In germline, CDR1 is LGHNA, CDR2 YNFKEQ. The CDR3 consists of 16 residues. V dropped 2 bases and J dropped 2; count of bases not matched to a gene: 7. CDR3 loop: CASSQTGQGEQETQYF. The CDR3 nucleotides are TGTGCCAGCAGCCAAACAGGACAGGGCGAACAAGAGACCCAGTACTTC.

There are a few counts of this clonotype. This chain connects TRBV6-1 to TRBJ2-5, with TRBD2 as a possible D gene (6 bases). Per the germline V gene, CDR1 is MNHNS and CDR2 is SASEGT. This CDR3 is 17 amino acids long. Trimming stripped 1 base from V and 0 bases from J, with 15 bases between. The CDR3 spells CASSEEGGFVDQETQYF. The CDR3 nucleotides read TGTGCCAGCAGTGAAGAAGGAGGGTTTGTCGACCAAGAGACCCAGTACTTC.

The sample holds a few counts of this clonotype. The chain employs TRBV25-1 and TRBJ2-5; TRBD2 aligns across 13 bases. Unmatched junction bases numbered 10, after V lost 3 bases and J lost 6 bases. CDR1 and CDR2 (germline): MGHDK, SYGVNS. The CDR3 is made up of 17 amino acids. Written as DNA, the CDR3 is TGTGCCAGCAGTGAGGCCGGGGGACTAGCGGGGCGGAAGACCCAGTACTTC. It translates to CASSEAGGLAGRKTQYF.

This chain connects TRBV7-2 to TRBJ1-3; D not certain. Germline V gives CDR1 SGHTA, CDR2 FQGNSA. The CDR3 has 14 amino acids. V lost 5 bases to trimming and J lost 4 bases, with 12 bases between them. The CDR3 DNA follows: TGTGCCAGCAGCGCAAGGGCTGCCGGAAACACCATATATTTT. Translating it yields CASSARAAGNTIYF. Filled out from reference TRBV7-2 and TRBJ1-3, the complete variable domain reads GAGVSQSPSNKVTEKGKDVELRCDPISGHTALYWYRQSLGQGLEFLIYFQGNSAPDKSGLPSDRFSAERTGGSVSTLTIQRTQQEDSAVYLCASSARAAGNTIYFGEGSWLTVV.

CDR3 DNA: TGTGCCAGCTCGGAACAGGATAACACCGGGGAGCTGTTTTTT. Translating gives CASSEQDNTGELFF. The gene calls are TRBV18 and TRBJ2-2; D might be TRBD1 (5 bases). Trimming took off 6 bases at V and 2 bases at J, with 10 bases between the two ends. The germline CDR1 and CDR2 sequences are KGHSH and LQKENI. CDR3 length equals 14 residues.

This rearrangement joins TRBV4-2 to TRBJ2-5; D is undetermined. CDR3 length: 16 amino acids. Germline lookup yields CDR1 LGHNA and CDR2 YNFKEQ. V was pared by 4 bases and J by 2 bases, with 17 bases between. The CDR3 loop is CASSLIGGSWQETQYF. CDR3 DNA: TGTGCCAGCAGCCTGATCGGTGGGTCATGGCAAGAGACCCAGTACTTC.

On this clonotype: A much larger clone sits a single nucleotide away, making a read error possible. The chain carries TRBV29-1 and TRBJ2-3; D uncertain. CDR1 and CDR2 from the germline V gene are SQVTM and ANQGSEA. This CDR3 comprises 12 residues. V was pared by 3 bases and J by 1 base, with 5 bases between. CDR3 amino acids: CSVEDGTDTQYF. DNA of the CDR3: TGCAGCGTTGAGGACGGCACAGATACGCAGTATTTT.